The 9 T cell receptor beta chains given below trace back to one sample, sequenced in a study of blood T cell repertoires in COVID-19. The table came from immunoSEQ multiplex PCR; TCRdb's copy has only in-frame clones and leaves some out. The sample holds about 190,000 clones, about 88% seen once. The sample was PBMCs or T cells enriched from blood (not recorded which). These receptors were taken from a woman in her twenties or thirties who had recovered from COVID-19.

Only one count was recorded for this clone. This chain uses TRBV19 with TRBJ2-3; 7 bases line up with TRBD1. J was trimmed by 2 bases and V by 5 bases; bases with no gene match: 7. The germline V gene encodes CDR1 LNHDA and CDR2 SQIVND (reference sequence). The CDR3 extends over 15 amino acids. DNA for the CDR3: TGTGCCAGTAGTCCGGAGACAGGGTACACAGATACGCAGTATTTT. Its protein product is CASSPETGYTDTQYF.

This sequence joins TRBV28 and TRBJ2-7, with a weak D call TRBD1 (6 bases). CDR1 MDHEN and CDR2 SYDVKM come from the germline V gene. There are 15 residues in the CDR3. The CDR3 is CTSSFTGSPVGEQYV. For the CDR3, the DNA is TGTACCAGCAGTTTCACAGGGTCTCCAGTAGGCGAGCAGTACGTC.

For the CDR3, the DNA is TGCGCCAGCAGCCAATATACTCAGGGCCCGAATTCACCCCTCCACTTT. Translating it yields CASSQYTQGPNSPLHF. The chain carries TRBV4-1 and TRBJ1-6; TRBD1 is a possible D gene (5 bases). The germline V gene has CDR1 MGHRA and CDR2 YSYEKL. V was cut by 2 bases and J by 7 bases, with 15 bases left in between. The CDR3 runs to 16 residues.

This clone appeared a few times. The chain has TRBV5-1 and TRBJ2-7; the match to TRBD2 covers 10 bases. The CDR3 consists of 16 residues. J gave up 7 bases and V 0 bases, and 10 bases lay outside the gene matches. Germline CDR1 is SGHRS and CDR2 is YFSETQ. CDR3 loop: CASSLAGTSGKMEQYF. The CDR3 DNA follows: TGCGCCAGCAGCTTGGCGGGTACTAGCGGGAAAATGGAGCAGTACTTC.

This chain links TRBV24-1 with TRBJ1-2; the match to TRBD1 covers 8 bases. V lost 9 bases, J lost 7 bases, and 6 bases stayed unmatched. The germline CDR1 and CDR2 sequences are KGHDR and SFDVKD. The CDR3 consists of 12 residues. This chain's CDR3 is CATHDRGVGYTF. Written as DNA, the CDR3 is TGTGCCACCCACGACAGGGGTGTTGGCTACACCTTC.

The chain combines TRBV27 with TRBJ1-2; TRBD1 matches at 9 bases. CDR1 and CDR2 from the germline V gene are MNHEY and SMNVEV (reference sequence). The ends lost 6 bases at V and 8 bases at J; junction bases unmatched: 13. The CDR3 consists of 15 residues. CDR3 sequence: CASSLGTGPSWGYTF. The CDR3 region has the DNA TGTGCCAGCAGCCTTGGGACAGGGCCTTCGTGGGGCTACACCTTC.

The chain couples TRBV28 to TRBJ1-1; D is perhaps TRBD1 (6 bases). This CDR3 region has 15 residues. Germline values: CDR1 MDHEN, CDR2 SYDVKM. With 9 bases removed from V and 0 bases from J, the gap between germline ends came to 17 bases. The CDR3 DNA follows: TGTGCCAGTCTTGATCCCAGGGACATGAACACTGAAGCTTTCTTT. Protein: CASLDPRDMNTEAFF.

This clone was seen only once. The rearrangement links TRBV25-1 to TRBJ2-2, with D maybe TRBD1 (6 bases). The germline V and J ends were trimmed by 6 bases and 3 bases, with 11 bases remaining between them. Germline values: CDR1 MGHDK, CDR2 SYGVNS. This CDR3 comprises 14 residues. The CDR3 nucleotides read TGTGCCAGCAGACCTAGACAGGACACCGGGGAGCTGTTTTTT. It encodes CASRPRQDTGELFF. Variable domain in full (rest from reference TRBV25-1 and TRBJ2-2): EADIYQTPRYLVIGTGKKITLECSQTMGHDKMYWYQQDPGMELHLIHYSYGVNSTEKGDLSSESTVSRIRTEHFPLTLESARPSHTSQYLCASRPRQDTGELFFGEGSRLTVL.

The chain has TRBV28 and TRBJ1-5; D is possibly TRBD1 (6 bases). The CDR3 contains 16 residues. V lost 6 bases, J lost 1 base, and 16 bases lay in between. CDR1 is MDHEN, CDR2 SYDVKM, per germline. The chain's CDR3 is CASRRGGGDSNQPQHF. CDR3 in DNA: TGTGCCAGCAGGAGGGGAGGGGGGGACAGCAATCAGCCCCAGCATTTT. Full variable domain (outside the CDR3, taken from reference TRBV28 and TRBJ1-5): DVKVTQSSRYLVKRTGEKVFLECVQDMDHENMFWYRQDPGLGLRLIYFSYDVKMKEKGDIPEGYSVSREKKERFSLILESASTNQTSMYLCASRRGGGDSNQPQHFGDGTRLSIL.